A selection of T cell receptor beta chains follows, all from one sample in a study of PD-1 blockade in classical Hodgkin lymphoma. Generated by immunoSEQ multiplex PCR, the TCRdb table keeps only in-frame clones and is missing some. In the table there are roughly 8,000 clones, roughly 89% of which are singletons. Sequenced here: peripheral blood mononuclear cells (PBMCs), sampled before the fourth cycle of nivolumab. All receptors come from a human donor with classical Hodgkin lymphoma. Each CDR3 is given with its conserved first and last residue. Each record gives: CDR3 DNA, CDR3 protein, V gene, clone size, D gene, J gene. The D gene is left open where the match is weak. Clone sizes are given selectively: once, few, many, or a class where the clone is expanded.

cdr3_nt: TGTGCCAGCCACCGGCTCGGGGGAGCAAATGAGCAGTTCTTC; cdr3_aa: CASHRLGGANEQFF; v_call: TRBV19; clone_size: large; d_call: .; j_call: TRBJ2-1
cdr3_nt: TGTGCCAGCAAAAGTGAAGACAGGGGACCCTTAGGCACTGAAGCTTTCTTT; cdr3_aa: CASKSEDRGPLGTEAFF; v_call: TRBV5-4; clone_size: .; d_call: TRBD1; j_call: TRBJ1-1
cdr3_nt: TGTGCCAGCAGCTTAGATCGGGGCAGGGTTGTCTTC; cdr3_aa: CASSLDRGRVVF; v_call: TRBV7-3; clone_size: .; d_call: .; j_call: TRBJ2-1
cdr3_nt: TGTGCCAGCAGCTCCTCCCGGGGGGGACCCGTAAACACCGGGGAGCTGTTTTTT; cdr3_aa: CASSSSRGGPVNTGELFF; v_call: TRBV13; clone_size: .; d_call: TRBD2; j_call: TRBJ2-2
cdr3_nt: TGTGCCTGGAATGGGGGGCAGAACACCGGGGAGCTGTTTTTT; cdr3_aa: CAWNGGQNTGELFF; v_call: TRBV30; clone_size: .; d_call: .; j_call: TRBJ2-2
cdr3_nt: TGTGCCAGCAGTGCCGCAGAGGTTCCTAGCACAGATACGCAGTATTTT; cdr3_aa: CASSAAEVPSTDTQYF; v_call: TRBV27; clone_size: .; d_call: .; j_call: TRBJ2-3
cdr3_nt: TGTGCCAGCAGTCTAGCGGGAGCCGGCACAGATACGCAGTATTTT; cdr3_aa: CASSLAGAGTDTQYF; v_call: TRBV6-1; clone_size: .; d_call: TRBD2; j_call: TRBJ2-3
cdr3_nt: TGTGCCAGCAGCGTAGGCCCTGGGGGGCGGGAGTACCCCCACGAGCAGTACTTC; cdr3_aa: CASSVGPGGREYPHEQYF; v_call: TRBV9; clone_size: .; d_call: .; j_call: TRBJ2-7
cdr3_nt: TGTGCCAGCAGCCCCGCGGGAGAAGGATCCTACAATGAGCAGTTCTTC; cdr3_aa: CASSPAGEGSYNEQFF; v_call: TRBV7-7; clone_size: .; d_call: TRBD2; j_call: TRBJ2-1
cdr3_nt: TGTGCCAGCTCACCGGTCCGATCCTACAATGAGCAGTTCTTC; cdr3_aa: CASSPVRSYNEQFF; v_call: TRBV18; clone_size: .; d_call: .; j_call: TRBJ2-1
cdr3_nt: TGTGCCACCAGCAGAAAGGGACAGGGGAGCTATGGCTACACCTTC; cdr3_aa: CATSRKGQGSYGYTF; v_call: TRBV15; clone_size: once; d_call: TRBD1; j_call: TRBJ1-2
cdr3_nt: TGTGCCAGCAGCTTAGTTTCCCCAGGCACAGATACGCAGTATTTT; cdr3_aa: CASSLVSPGTDTQYF; v_call: TRBV7-9; clone_size: .; d_call: .; j_call: TRBJ2-3
cdr3_nt: TGTGCCAGCAGCTTAGACAGCGGGAACACTGAAGCTTTCTTT; cdr3_aa: CASSLDSGNTEAFF; v_call: TRBV7-9; clone_size: large; d_call: .; j_call: TRBJ1-1
cdr3_nt: TGCGCCAGCAGCCGATTAGGGCAGGGGGCCGAGCAGTACTTC; cdr3_aa: CASSRLGQGAEQYF; v_call: TRBV4-1; clone_size: .; d_call: TRBD1; j_call: TRBJ2-7